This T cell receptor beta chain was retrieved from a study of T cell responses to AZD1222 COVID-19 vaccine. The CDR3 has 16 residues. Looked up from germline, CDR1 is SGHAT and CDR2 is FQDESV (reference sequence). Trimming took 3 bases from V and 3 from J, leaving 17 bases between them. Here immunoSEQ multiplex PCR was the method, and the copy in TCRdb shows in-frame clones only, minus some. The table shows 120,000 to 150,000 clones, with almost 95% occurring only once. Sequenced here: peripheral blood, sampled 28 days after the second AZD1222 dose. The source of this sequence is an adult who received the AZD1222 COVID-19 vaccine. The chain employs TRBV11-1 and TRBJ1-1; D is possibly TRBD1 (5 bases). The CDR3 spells CASSLWSSRGDTEAFF. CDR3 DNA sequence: TGTGCCAGCAGCTTGTGGTCGAGTAGGGGCGACACTGAAGCTTTCTTT. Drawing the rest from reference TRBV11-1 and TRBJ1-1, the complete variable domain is EAEVAQSPRYKITEKSQAVAFWCDPISGHATLYWYRQILGQGPELLVQFQDESVVDDSQLPKDRFSAERLKGVDSTLKIQPAELGDSAMYLCASSLWSSRGDTEAFFGQGTRLTVV.